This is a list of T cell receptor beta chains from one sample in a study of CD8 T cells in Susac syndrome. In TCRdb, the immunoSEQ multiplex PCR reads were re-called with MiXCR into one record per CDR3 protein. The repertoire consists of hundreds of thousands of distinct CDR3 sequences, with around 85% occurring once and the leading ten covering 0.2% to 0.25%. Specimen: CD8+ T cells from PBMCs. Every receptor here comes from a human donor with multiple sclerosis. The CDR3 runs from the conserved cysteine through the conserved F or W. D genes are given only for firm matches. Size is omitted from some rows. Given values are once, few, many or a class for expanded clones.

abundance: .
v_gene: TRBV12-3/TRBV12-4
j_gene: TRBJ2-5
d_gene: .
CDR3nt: TGTGCCAGCAGTTTACCGGGACTGGGAGAGACCCAGTACTTC
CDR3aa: CASSLPGLGETQYF

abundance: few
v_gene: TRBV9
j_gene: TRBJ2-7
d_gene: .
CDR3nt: TGTGCCAGCAGCGAGGGAACCGGGTACGAGCAGTACTTC
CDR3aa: CASSEGTGYEQYF

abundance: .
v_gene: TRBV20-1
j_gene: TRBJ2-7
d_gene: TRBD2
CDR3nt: TGCAGTGCTAGAGCCCACCAGCCGGGACTAGCGGGAGATCCCCCGCCTCCCGAGCAGTACTTC
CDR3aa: CSARAHQPGLAGDPPPPEQYF

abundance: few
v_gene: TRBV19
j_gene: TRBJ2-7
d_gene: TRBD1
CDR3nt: TGTGCCAGTAGGGCACCGGGACAGGGGGCCTACGAGCAGTACTTC
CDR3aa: CASRAPGQGAYEQYF

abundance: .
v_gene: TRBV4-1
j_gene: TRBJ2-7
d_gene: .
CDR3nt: TGCGCCAGCAGCCAAGTAACAGGGATCTCCTACGAGCAGTACTTC
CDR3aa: CASSQVTGISYEQYF

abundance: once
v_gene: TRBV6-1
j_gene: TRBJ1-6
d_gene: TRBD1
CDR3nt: TGTGCCAGCAGTGACGCGGGACAGACGAATAATTCACCCCTCCACTTT
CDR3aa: CASSDAGQTNNSPLHF

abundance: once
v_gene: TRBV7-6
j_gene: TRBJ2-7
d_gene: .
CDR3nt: TGTGCCAGCAGCCCGGGGAGGGGGATCACCTACGAGCAGTACTTC
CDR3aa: CASSPGRGITYEQYF

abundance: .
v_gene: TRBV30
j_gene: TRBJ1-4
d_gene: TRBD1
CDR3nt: TGTGCCTGGAGTAGAGGGACAGGGGACGAAAAACTGTTTTTT
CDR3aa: CAWSRGTGDEKLFF

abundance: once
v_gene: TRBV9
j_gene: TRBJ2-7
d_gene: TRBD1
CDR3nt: TGTGCCAGCAGCGTGGGACAGGGGGCGGTCCACGAGCAGTACTTC
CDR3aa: CASSVGQGAVHEQYF

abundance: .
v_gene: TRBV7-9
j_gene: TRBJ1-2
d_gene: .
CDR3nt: TGTGCCAGCAGCTTAAGGTTCCGTGGCTACACCTTC
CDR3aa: CASSLRFRGYTF

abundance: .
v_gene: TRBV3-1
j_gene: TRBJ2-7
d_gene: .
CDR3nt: TGTGCCAGCAGCCAAGTCTGGACGCTGACCTACGAGCAGTACTTC
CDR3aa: CASSQVWTLTYEQYF

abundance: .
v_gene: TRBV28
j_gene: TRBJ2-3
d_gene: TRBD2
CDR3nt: TGTGCCAGCAGTGCCCTGGGTCTGGGACTAGCGGACACAGATACGCAGTATTTT
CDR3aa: CASSALGLGLADTDTQYF

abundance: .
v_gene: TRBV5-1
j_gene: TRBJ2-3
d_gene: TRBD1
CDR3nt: TGCGCCAGCAGCTTGACCTACCTGCGGACAGGACCAACAGATACGCAGTATTTT
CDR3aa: CASSLTYLRTGPTDTQYF

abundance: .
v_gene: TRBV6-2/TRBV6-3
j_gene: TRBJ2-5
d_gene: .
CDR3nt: TGTGCCAGCAGTTACGGCAGTCAAGAGACCCAGTACTTC
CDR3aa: CASSYGSQETQYF

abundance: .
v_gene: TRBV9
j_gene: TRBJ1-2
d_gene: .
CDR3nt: TGTGCCAGCAGCGCGCACCTGGGACATAACTATGGCTACACCTTC
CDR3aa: CASSAHLGHNYGYTF

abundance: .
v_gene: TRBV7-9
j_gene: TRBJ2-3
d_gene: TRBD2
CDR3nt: TGTGCCAGCAGCTCCGGGGTAGCGGGAGGACCAGATACGCAGTATTTT
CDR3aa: CASSSGVAGGPDTQYF

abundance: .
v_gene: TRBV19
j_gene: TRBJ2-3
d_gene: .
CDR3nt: TGTGCCAGTAGTATCCTATCGGATACGCAGTATTTT
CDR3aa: CASSILSDTQYF

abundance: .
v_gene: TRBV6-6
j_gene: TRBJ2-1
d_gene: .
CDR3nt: TGTGCCAGCAGCTGGAGTAGCCACAATGAGCAGTTCTTC
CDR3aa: CASSWSSHNEQFF

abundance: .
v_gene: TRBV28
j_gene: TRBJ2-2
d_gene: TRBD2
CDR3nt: TGTGCCAGCAGTCGGGGACTAGAGAGGGCCGGGGAGCTGTTTTTT
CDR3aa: CASSRGLERAGELFF

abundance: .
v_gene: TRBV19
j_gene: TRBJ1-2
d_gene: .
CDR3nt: TGTGCCAGTAGATTCGACGGTAATGGCTACACCTTC
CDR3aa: CASRFDGNGYTF

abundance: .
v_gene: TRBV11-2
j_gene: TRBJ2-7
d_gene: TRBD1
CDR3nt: TGTGCCAGCAGCTTAGATCACCCAGGGGGCTACGAGCAGTACTTC
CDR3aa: CASSLDHPGGYEQYF

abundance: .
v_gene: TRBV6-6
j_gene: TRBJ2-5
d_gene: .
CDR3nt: TGTGCCAGCAGTTCCGATTATAGCGTCCAAGAGACCCAGTACTTC
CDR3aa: CASSSDYSVQETQYF

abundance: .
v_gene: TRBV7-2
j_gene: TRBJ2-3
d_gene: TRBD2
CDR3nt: TGTGCCAGCAGCCAATTGACTAGCGGGAGGACCACAGATACGCAGTATTTT
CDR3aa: CASSQLTSGRTTDTQYF

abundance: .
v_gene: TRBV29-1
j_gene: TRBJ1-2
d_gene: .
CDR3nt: TGCAGCGTTGTCGCCGGAGACTATGGCTACACCTTC
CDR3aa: CSVVAGDYGYTF

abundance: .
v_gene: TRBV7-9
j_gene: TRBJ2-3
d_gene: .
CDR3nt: TGTGCCAGCAGCTTCCGGTCGGGAGAGGCAGATACGCAGTATTTT
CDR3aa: CASSFRSGEADTQYF

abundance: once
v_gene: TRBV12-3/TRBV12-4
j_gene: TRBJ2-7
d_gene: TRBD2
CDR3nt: TGTGCCAGCAGTTTACCTCTAGCGGGAAGCGAGCAGTACTTC
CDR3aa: CASSLPLAGSEQYF

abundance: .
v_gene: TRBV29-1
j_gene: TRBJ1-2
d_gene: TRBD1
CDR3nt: TGCAGCGTTGGGCCCGGGACAGCTAACTATGGCTACACCTTC
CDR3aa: CSVGPGTANYGYTF

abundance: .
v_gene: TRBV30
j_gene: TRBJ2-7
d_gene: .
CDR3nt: TGTGCCTGGAGTAAATGGGAGGAGCAGTACTTC
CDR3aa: CAWSKWEEQYF

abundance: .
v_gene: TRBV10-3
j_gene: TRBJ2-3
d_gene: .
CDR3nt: TGTGCCATCAGTGAGATAGGGGACACACCACTTACTAGCACAGATACGCAGTATTTT
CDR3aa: CAISEIGDTPLTSTDTQYF

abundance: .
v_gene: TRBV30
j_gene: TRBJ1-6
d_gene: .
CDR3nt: TGTGCCTGGAGTGTAGGGCAGGGGCGCTCACCCCTCCACTTT
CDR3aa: CAWSVGQGRSPLHF

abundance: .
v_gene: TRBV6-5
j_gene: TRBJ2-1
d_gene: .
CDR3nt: TGTGCCAGCAGATTATCTGATGAGCAGTTCTTC
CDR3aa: CASRLSDEQFF

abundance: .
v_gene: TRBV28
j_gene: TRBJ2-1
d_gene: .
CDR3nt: TGTGCCAGCAGGCGGCCCGGTGCGGACCCCATTTACAATGAGCAGTTCTTC
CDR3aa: CASRRPGADPIYNEQFF

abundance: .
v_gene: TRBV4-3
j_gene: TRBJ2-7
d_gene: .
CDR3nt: TGCGCCAGCAGCCACGTGGGCACCTGGATCGGCGAGCAGTACTTC
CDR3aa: CASSHVGTWIGEQYF

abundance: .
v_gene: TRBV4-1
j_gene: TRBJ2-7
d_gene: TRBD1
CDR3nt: TGCGCCAGCAGCACCGGGACAGGGAGATCCTACGAGCAGTACTTC
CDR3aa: CASSTGTGRSYEQYF

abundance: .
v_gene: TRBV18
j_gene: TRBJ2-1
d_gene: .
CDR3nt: TGTGCCAGCTCACCAGGCAGGGGCTATGAGCAGTTCTTC
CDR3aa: CASSPGRGYEQFF

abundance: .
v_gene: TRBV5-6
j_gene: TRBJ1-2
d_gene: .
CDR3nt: TGTGCCAGCAGCTCGACGGACGTACTCGGCTACACCTTC
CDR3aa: CASSSTDVLGYTF

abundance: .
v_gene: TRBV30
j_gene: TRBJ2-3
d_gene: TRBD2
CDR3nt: TGTGCCTGGAGCGAATTAGCGGGAGTTGGGACAGATACGCAGTATTTT
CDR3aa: CAWSELAGVGTDTQYF

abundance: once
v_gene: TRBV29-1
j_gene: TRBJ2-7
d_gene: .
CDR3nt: TGCAGCGTTCTCAGACTGGAGGGGGAGCAGTACTTC
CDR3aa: CSVLRLEGEQYF

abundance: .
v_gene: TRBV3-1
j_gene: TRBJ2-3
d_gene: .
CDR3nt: TGTGCCGGCAGCCAAGATCTTGGCGGTTTCACAGATACGCAGTATTTT
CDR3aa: CAGSQDLGGFTDTQYF

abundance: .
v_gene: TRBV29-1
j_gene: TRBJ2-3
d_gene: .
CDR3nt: TGCAGCGCTGGAGAGGCAGATACGCAGTATTTT
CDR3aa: CSAGEADTQYF

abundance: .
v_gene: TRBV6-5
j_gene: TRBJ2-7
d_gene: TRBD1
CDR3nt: TGTGCCAGCAGTTACTCAGGCGGGACAGGGGGCTTGCAGTACTTC
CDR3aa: CASSYSGGTGGLQYF

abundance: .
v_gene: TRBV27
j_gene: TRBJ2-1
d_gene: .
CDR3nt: TGTGCCAGCAGTTGGACCATAAACAATGAGCAGTTCTTC
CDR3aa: CASSWTINNEQFF

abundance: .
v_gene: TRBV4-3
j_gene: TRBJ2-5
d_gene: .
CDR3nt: TGCGCCAGCAGCCAAGATCTGGGAGAGTACCAAGAGACCCAGTACTTC
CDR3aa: CASSQDLGEYQETQYF

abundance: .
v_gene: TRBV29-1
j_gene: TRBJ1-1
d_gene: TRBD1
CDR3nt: TGCAGCGTTGAAGGGTGGACAGGGGGGAATGAAGCTTTCTTT
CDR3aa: CSVEGWTGGNEAFF

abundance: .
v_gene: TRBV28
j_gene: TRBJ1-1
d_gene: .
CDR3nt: TGTGCCAGCAGTACGGACACTGAAGCTTTCTTT
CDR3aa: CASSTDTEAFF

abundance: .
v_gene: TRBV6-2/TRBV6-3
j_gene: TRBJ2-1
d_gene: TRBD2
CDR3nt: TGTGCCAGCAGTTCTCGGGGGAGCGGGAGGGCCGGACTCTACAATGAGCAGTTCTTC
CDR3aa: CASSSRGSGRAGLYNEQFF

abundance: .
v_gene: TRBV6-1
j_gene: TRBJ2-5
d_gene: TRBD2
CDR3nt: TGTGCCAGCAGTCCGAGACCGGGACTAGCGCCCCAAGAGACCCAGTACTTC
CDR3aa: CASSPRPGLAPQETQYF

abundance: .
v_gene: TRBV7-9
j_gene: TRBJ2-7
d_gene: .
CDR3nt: TGTGCCAGCAGCCCGGGGAACTCCTACGAGCAGTACTTC
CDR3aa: CASSPGNSYEQYF

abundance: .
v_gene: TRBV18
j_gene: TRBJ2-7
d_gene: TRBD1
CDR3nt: TGTGCCAGCTCACCAGGACGGGACAGGAGGTTACACGAGCAGTACTTC
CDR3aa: CASSPGRDRRLHEQYF

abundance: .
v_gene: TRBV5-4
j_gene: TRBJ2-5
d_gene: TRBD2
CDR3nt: TGTGCCAGCCAGGAAGCGGGGTTTCAAGAGACCCAGTACTTC
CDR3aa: CASQEAGFQETQYF

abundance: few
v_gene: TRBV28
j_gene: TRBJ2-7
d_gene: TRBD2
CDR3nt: TGTGCCAGCAGTTTGGAACTAGCGGGCGCCTACGAGCAGTACTTC
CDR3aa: CASSLELAGAYEQYF

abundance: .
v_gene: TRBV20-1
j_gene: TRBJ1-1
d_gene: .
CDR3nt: TGCAGGGCCCGTCAGAGAATGAACACTGAAGCTTTCTTT
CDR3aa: CRARQRMNTEAFF

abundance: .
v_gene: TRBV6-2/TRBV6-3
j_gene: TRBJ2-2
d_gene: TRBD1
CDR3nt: TGTGCCAGCAGTTACGGGACAGGGGGGAACACCGGGGAGCTGTTTTTT
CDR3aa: CASSYGTGGNTGELFF

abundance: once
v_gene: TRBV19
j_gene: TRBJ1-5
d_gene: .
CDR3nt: TGTGCCAGTAGTATCATGGTTAGCAATCAGCCCCAGCATTTT
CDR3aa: CASSIMVSNQPQHF

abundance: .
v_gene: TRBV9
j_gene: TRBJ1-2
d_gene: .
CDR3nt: TGTGCCAGCAGACAACCCGGTGGGCATGGCTACACCTTC
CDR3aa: CASRQPGGHGYTF

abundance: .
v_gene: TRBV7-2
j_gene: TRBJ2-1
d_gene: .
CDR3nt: TGTGCCAGCAGCCCTCGGGGAGGCTACTACAATGAGCAGTTCTTC
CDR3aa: CASSPRGGYYNEQFF

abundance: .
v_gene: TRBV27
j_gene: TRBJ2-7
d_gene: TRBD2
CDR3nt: TGTGCCAGCAGTTCGTACCCCGGGACTAGCAATTCCGAGCAGTACTTC
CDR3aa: CASSSYPGTSNSEQYF